This T cell receptor (beta chain) is from a study of T cells in Graves' hyperthyroidism and ophthalmopathy. This CDR3 has 11 amino acids. Deletions cut 2 bases from V and 3 bases from J, with 5 bases between. From germline, CDR1 is GTSNPN and CDR2 SVGIG (reference sequence). Researchers amplified the TCR beta CDR3 regions from RNA transcripts. The TCR CDR3 was amplified in a first-round RT-PCR using the HTBI primer set. Using its own MiXCR run on the multiplex PCR reads, TCRdb lists one record per CDR3 protein. The data show some 380,000 distinct CDR3 sequences, with approximately 12% seen just once and less than 25% held by the top ten. This clonotype was counted ten times or more. Hyperthyroidism had been newly diagnosed in patients aged 18 to 65, and its duration was under 2 months. The study collected blood at first hyperthyroidism diagnosis, before any ophthalmopathy symptoms arose.

The receptor was derived from a man aged 25-40 years with Graves' hyperthyroidism that later progressed to Graves' ophthalmopathy. The chain couples TRBV30 to TRBJ2-7; D not resolved. Source material: blood. The CDR3, as DNA: TGTGCCTGGAGTCCAGGCTACGAGCAGTACTTC. Encoded protein: CAWSPGYEQYF.